These T cell receptor beta chains were read from a single sample in a study of T cell clones after liver transplantation. Data came from immunoSEQ multiplex PCR; TCRdb stores just in-frame clones and leaves some out. The sample includes tens of thousands of clones, about four fifths seen only once; the top ten take 0.79%. The specimen was CD4+ T cells from blood, collected 12 months after liver transplant. Receptors originate from a human patient who received a liver transplant. Some T cells may be the graft donor's. Each CDR3 is given with its conserved first and last residue. D genes are given only for firm matches. Clone size is not always given. Where it is, it says once, few, many or a class for expanded clones.

d_call cdr3_length j_call clone_size v_call cdr3_nt cdr3_aa
TRBD2 15 TRBJ2-3 once TRBV9 TGTGCCAGCAGCGTAGAAGGCGGGAGGGGAGATACGCAGTATTTT CASSVEGGRGDTQYF
. 13 TRBJ2-5 . TRBV18 TGTGCCAGCTCACCAGGCCACCAAGAGACCCAGTACTTC CASSPGHQETQYF
. 14 TRBJ2-2 . TRBV2 TGTGCCAGCGCACGAACAGGGTACGTCGGGGAGCTGTTTTTT CASARTGYVGELFF
TRBD2 15 TRBJ2-1 . TRBV27 TGTGCCAGCAGTTTAATGCGGGAGCTGCACAATGAGCAGTTCTTC CASSLMRELHNEQFF
. 15 TRBJ1-5 . TRBV28 TGTGCCAGCAGTTTAGCGGGGGGATCTAATCAGCCCCAGCATTTT CASSLAGGSNQPQHF
TRBD1 13 TRBJ1-2 few TRBV7-2 TGTGCCAGCAGGGGATTCGACAGGGGAGTCTACACCTTC CASRGFDRGVYTF
. 15 TRBJ2-2 . TRBV14 TGTGCCAGCAGCCAAGATCACTACAACACCGGGGAGCTGTTTTTT CASSQDHYNTGELFF
. 15 TRBJ2-7 . TRBV18 TGTGCCAGCTCACCACAGGGCAGGCCTCCCCACGAGCAGTACTTC CASSPQGRPPHEQYF
TRBD2 15 TRBJ2-1 . TRBV7-8 TGTGCCAGCAACTTAGCGGGCGGGATGACCATTGGGCAGTTCTTC CASNLAGGMTIGQFF
TRBD1 15 TRBJ1-2 . TRBV5-1 TGCGCCAGCAGCCAAGGGACAGTAGGGAACTATGGCTACACCTTC CASSQGTVGNYGYTF
TRBD2 15 TRBJ2-5 . TRBV7-7 TGTGCCAGCAGCCCCAGCGGGAGTATTGAAGAGACCCAGTACTTC CASSPSGSIEETQYF
TRBD1 14 TRBJ2-7 . TRBV5-8 TGTGCCAGCACCCTTAAGGGGGCCCCCTACGAGCAGTACTTC CASTLKGAPYEQYF
. 15 TRBJ1-2 once TRBV5-1 TGCGCCAGCAGCTTGGGTGCGGGAGCTAACTATGGCTACACCTTC CASSLGAGANYGYTF
. 13 TRBJ1-1 . TRBV18 TGTGCCAGCTCACCACGGGCAGGCCCTGAAGCTTTCTTT CASSPRAGPEAFF
TRBD1 14 TRBJ2-7 . TRBV28 TGTGCCAGCAGCCGACGGACAGGACGTGGGGAGCAGTACTTC CASSRRTGRGEQYF
. 18 TRBJ1-1 . TRBV2 TGTGCCAGCAGTGATCTCGGAATAGGGGGGCCCAGGAACACTGAAGCTTTCTTT CASSDLGIGGPRNTEAFF
. 15 TRBJ2-7 . TRBV18 TGTGCCAGCTCACCACTCTCTAGTTGGGGCTACGAGCAGTACTTC CASSPLSSWGYEQYF
. 13 TRBJ1-2 . TRBV2 TGTGCCAGCAGTGAACGGGGGCTGGGGGGCTACACCTTC CASSERGLGGYTF
. 13 TRBJ1-2 . TRBV6-5 TGTGCCAGCAGTTACTCGCCCCGGAATGGCTACACCTTC CASSYSPRNGYTF
. 15 TRBJ1-4 . TRBV5-6 TGTGCCAGCAGCCGGGGGACGGCACATAATGAAAAACTGTTTTTT CASSRGTAHNEKLFF
TRBD2 13 TRBJ2-7 . TRBV28 TGTGCCAGCACCACTAGCGCCGGAAGGAAGCAGTACTTC CASTTSAGRKQYF
TRBD1 16 TRBJ2-3 . TRBV5-1 TGCGCCAGCACCCGACAGGGGGCGAGCAACACAGATACGCAGTATTTT CASTRQGASNTDTQYF
TRBD1 17 TRBJ1-5 . TRBV19 TGTGCCAGTAGTATTAGGACGGGACAGGGGAACAATCAGCCCCAGCATTTT CASSIRTGQGNNQPQHF
TRBD2 15 TRBJ2-3 . TRBV5-1 TGCGCCAGCAGCTCTGGACTAGCGGGAGGGGATACGCAGTATTTT CASSSGLAGGDTQYF
. 12 TRBJ1-1 . TRBV7-9 TGTGCCAGCAGCTTAGTTGGAATTGAAGCTTTCTTT CASSLVGIEAFF
. 16 TRBJ2-3 . TRBV7-2 TGTGCCAGCAGCCCCGGGACCAGAGGTTTCACAGATACGCAGTATTTT CASSPGTRGFTDTQYF
TRBD1 16 TRBJ2-7 . TRBV15 TGTGCCACCAGCAGAGGATCAGGGCAGGGGGCCTGGGAGCAGTACTTC CATSRGSGQGAWEQYF